This T cell receptor (beta chain) appears in the sequencing data of a study of blood T cell repertoires in COVID-19. Study-level information: PBMCs, B-cell-depleted T cells, or T cells provided the cDNA or gDNA that made up the material.

The V gene lost 2 bases and the J gene lost 6 bases, with 11 bases spanning the gap. CDR1 and CDR2 from the germline V gene are SGHTA and FQGNSA. The CDR3 totals 15 residues. The assay was immunoSEQ multiplex PCR, and TCRdb's table has in-frame clones only and misses some. The repertoire holds roughly 60,000 clones, about four fifths seen once, with around 25% in the top ten. Sequenced material: peripheral blood. This receptor was identified in a human donor in a cohort sampled during active COVID-19. This sequence joins TRBV7-2 and TRBJ1-6; D gene uncertain. The CDR3 region has the DNA TGTGCCAGCAGCTTAAATGGCGGGGTTAATTCACCCCTCCACTTT. Translated, it gives CASSLNGGVNSPLHF.